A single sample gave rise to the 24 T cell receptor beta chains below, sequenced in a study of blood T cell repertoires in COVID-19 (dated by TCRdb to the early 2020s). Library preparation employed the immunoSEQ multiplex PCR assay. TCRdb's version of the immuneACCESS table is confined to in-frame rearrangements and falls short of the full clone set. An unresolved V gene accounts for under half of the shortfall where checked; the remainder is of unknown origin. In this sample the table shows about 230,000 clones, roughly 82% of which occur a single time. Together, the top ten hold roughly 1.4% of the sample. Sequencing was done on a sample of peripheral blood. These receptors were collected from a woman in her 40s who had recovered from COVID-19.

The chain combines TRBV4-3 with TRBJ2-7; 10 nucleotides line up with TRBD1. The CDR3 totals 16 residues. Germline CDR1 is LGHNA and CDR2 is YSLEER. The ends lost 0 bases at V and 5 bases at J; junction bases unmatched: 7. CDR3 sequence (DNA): TGCGCCAGCAGCCAAGATTCGACAGGGGGCTTCGACGAGCAGTACTTC. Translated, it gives CASSQDSTGGFDEQYF.

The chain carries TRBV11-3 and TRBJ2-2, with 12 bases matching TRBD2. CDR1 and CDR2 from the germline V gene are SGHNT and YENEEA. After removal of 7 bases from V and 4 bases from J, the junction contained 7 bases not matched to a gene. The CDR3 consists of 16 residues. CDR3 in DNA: TGTGCCAGCACCAAGGGACTAGCGGGTACCACCGGGGAGCTGTTTTTT. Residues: CASTKGLAGTTGELFF.

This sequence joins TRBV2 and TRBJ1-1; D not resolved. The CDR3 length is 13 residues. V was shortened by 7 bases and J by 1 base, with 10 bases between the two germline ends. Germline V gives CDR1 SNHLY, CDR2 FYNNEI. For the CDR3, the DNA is TGTGCCAGCAATGTAGAGAGGAACACTGAAGCTTTCTTT. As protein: CASNVERNTEAFF.

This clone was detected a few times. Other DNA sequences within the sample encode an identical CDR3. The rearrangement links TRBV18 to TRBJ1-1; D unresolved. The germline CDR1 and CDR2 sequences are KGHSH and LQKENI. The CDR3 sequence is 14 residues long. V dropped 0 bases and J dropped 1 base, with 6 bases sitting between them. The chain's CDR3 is CASSPPNTNTEAFF. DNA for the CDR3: TGTGCCAGCTCACCACCGAACACGAACACTGAAGCTTTCTTT.

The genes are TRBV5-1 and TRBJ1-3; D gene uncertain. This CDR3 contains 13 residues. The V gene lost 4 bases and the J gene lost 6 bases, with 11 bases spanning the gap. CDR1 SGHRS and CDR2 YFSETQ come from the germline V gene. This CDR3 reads CASSPGGENTIYF. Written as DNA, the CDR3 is TGCGCCAGCAGCCCGGGAGGAGAAAACACCATATATTTT.

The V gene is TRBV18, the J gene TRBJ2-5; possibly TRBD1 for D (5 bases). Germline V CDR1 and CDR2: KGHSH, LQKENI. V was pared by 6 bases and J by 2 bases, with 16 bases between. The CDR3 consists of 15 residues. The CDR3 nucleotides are TGTGCCAGCTCGCCCCCCGGACAAGGACAAGAGACCCAGTACTTC. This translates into CASSPPGQGQETQYF. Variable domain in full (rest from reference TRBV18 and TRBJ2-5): NAGVMQNPRHLVRRRGQEARLRCSPMKGHSHVYWYRQLPEEGLKFMVYLQKENIIDESGMPKERFSAEFPKEGPSILRIQQVVRGDSAAYFCASSPPGQGQETQYFGPGTRLLVL.

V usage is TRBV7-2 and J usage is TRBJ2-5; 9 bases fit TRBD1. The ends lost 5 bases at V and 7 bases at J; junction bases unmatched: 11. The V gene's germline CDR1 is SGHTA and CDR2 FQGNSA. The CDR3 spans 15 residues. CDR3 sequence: CASSESGTGYGTQYF. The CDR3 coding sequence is TGTGCCAGCAGCGAATCCGGGACAGGGTACGGGACCCAGTACTTC.

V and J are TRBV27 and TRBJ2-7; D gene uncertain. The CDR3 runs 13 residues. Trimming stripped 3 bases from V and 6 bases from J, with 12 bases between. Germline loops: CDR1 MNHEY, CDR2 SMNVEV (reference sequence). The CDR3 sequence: CASSFWPLREQYF. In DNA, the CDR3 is TGTGCCAGCAGTTTTTGGCCTCTCCGCGAGCAGTACTTC.

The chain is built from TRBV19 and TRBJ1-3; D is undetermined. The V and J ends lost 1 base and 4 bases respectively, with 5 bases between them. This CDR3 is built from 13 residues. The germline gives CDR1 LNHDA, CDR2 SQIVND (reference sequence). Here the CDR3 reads CASSIAHGNTIYF. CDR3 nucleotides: TGTGCCAGTAGTATAGCACACGGAAACACCATATATTTT.

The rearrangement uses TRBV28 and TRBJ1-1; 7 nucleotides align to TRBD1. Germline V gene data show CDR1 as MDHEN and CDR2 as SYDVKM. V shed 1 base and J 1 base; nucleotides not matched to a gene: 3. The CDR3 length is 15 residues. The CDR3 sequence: CASSLLGTANTEAFF. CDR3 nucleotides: TGTGCCAGCAGTTTATTGGGGACAGCGAACACTGAAGCTTTCTTT.

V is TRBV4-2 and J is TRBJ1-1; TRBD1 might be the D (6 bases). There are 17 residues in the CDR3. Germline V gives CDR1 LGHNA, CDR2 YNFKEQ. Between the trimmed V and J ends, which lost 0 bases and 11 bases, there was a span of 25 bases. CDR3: CASSQEKGGINPMGAFF. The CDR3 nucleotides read TGTGCCAGCAGCCAAGAAAAGGGGGGGATCAACCCGATGGGGGCTTTCTTT.

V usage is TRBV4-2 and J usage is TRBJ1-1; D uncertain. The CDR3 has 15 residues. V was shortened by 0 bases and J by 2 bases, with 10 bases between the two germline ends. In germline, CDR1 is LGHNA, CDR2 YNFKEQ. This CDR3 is CASSQESGGNTEAFF. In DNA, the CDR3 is TGTGCCAGCAGCCAAGAAAGTGGCGGAAACACTGAAGCTTTCTTT.

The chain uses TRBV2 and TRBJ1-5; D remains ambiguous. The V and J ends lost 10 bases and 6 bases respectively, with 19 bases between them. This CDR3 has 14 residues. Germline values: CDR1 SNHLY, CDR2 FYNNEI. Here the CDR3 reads CATKRGTSGQPQHF. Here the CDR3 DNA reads TGTGCCACCAAACGAGGCACCTCCGGTCAGCCCCAGCATTTT.

The CDR3 DNA follows: TGTGCCACCAGTGATCGGACAGGGGGCGCCGGACAGCCCCAGCATTTT. Translation gives CATSDRTGGAGQPQHF. This rearrangement joins TRBV24-1 to TRBJ1-5; 11 bases map to TRBD1. Germline trimming cut 3 bases from V and 7 bases from J; bases unmatched to any gene: 7. Germline assignment: CDR1 KGHDR and CDR2 SFDVKD. There are 16 residues in the CDR3.

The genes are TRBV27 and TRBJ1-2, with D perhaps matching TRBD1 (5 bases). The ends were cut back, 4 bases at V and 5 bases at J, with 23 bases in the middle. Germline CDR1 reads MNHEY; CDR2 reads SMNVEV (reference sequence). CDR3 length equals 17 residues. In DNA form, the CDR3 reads TGTGCCAGCAGTTCCTTAACCCGTGGTCAGGGAGGGTATGGCTACACCTTC. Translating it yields CASSSLTRGQGGYGYTF.

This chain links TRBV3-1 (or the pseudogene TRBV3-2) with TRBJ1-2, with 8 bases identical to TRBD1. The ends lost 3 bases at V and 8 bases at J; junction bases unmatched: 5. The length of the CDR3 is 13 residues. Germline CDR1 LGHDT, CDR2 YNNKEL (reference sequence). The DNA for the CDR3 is TGTGCCAGCAGCCACGCCGACAGGGGCGGCTACACCTTC. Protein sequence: CASSHADRGGYTF.

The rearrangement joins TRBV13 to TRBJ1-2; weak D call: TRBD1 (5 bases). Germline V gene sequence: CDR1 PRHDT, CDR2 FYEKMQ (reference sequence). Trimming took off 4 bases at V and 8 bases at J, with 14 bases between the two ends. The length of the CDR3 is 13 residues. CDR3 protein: CASSSQGLRGYTF. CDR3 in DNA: TGTGCCAGCAGCTCCCAGGGTCTGCGGGGCTACACCTTC.

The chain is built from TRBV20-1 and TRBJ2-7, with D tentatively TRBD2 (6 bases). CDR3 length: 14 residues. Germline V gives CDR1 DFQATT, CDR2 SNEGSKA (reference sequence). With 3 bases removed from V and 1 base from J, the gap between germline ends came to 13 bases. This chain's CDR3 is CSASGTYGSYEQYF. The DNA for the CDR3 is TGCAGTGCTAGTGGGACTTATGGGTCCTACGAGCAGTACTTC.

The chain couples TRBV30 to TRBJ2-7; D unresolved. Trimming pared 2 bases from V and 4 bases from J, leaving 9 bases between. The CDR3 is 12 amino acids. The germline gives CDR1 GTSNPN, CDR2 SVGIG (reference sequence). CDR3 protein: CAWSYLTYEQYF. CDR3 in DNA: TGTGCCTGGAGTTATCTAACGTACGAGCAGTACTTC.

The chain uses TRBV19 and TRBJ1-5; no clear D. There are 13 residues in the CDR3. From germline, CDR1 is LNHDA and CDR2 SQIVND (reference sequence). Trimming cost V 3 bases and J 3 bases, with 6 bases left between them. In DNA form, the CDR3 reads TGTGCCAGTAGTATCGGGGTCAATCAGCCCCAGCATTTT. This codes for CASSIGVNQPQHF. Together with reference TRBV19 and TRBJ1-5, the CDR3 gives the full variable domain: DGGITQSPKYLFRKEGQNVTLSCEQNLNHDAMYWYRQDPGQGLRLIYYSQIVNDFQKGDIAEGYSVSREKKESFPLTVTSAQKNPTAFYLCASSIGVNQPQHFGDGTRLSIL.

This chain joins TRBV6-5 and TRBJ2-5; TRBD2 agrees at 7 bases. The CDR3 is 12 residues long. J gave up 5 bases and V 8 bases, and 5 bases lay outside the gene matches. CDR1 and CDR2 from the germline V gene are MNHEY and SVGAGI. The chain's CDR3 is CASPVGGETQYF. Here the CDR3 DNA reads TGTGCCAGCCCAGTGGGGGGGGAGACCCAGTACTTC.

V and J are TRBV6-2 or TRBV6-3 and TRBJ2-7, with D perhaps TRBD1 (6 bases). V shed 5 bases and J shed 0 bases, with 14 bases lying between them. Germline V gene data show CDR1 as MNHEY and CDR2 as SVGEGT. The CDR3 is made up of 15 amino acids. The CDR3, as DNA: TGTGCCAGCAGTCGAAGGGGGTCGAGCTCCTACGAGCAGTACTTC. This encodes CASSRRGSSSYEQYF.

CDR3 in DNA: TGTGCCAGCAGCTTCGGACAGGGGGCTGGTGAGCAGTACTTC. It is translated as CASSFGQGAGEQYF. J is TRBJ2-7 and V is TRBV28, with TRBD1 matching 11 bases. CDR1 MDHEN and CDR2 SYDVKM come from the germline V gene. This CDR3 has 14 residues. The V and J ends lost 6 bases and 7 bases, in that order; junction bases with no gene match: 8.

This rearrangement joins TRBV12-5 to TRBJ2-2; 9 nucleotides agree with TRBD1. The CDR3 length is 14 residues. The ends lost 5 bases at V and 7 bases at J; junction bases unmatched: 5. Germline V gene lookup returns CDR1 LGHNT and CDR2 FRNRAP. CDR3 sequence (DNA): TGTGCTAGTGGTCAACAGGGGGCCGGCGGGGAGCTGTTTTTT. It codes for CASGQQGAGGELFF.